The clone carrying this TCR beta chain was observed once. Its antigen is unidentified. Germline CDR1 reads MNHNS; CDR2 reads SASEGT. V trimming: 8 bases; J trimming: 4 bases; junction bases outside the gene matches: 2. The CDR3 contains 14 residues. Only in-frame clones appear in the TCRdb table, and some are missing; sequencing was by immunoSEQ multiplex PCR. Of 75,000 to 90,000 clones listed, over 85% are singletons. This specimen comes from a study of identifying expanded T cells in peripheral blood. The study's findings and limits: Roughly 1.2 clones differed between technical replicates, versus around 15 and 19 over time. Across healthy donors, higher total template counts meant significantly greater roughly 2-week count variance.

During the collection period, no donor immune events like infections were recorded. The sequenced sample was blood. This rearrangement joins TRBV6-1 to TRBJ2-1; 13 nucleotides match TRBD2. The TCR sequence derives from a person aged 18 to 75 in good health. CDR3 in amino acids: CASSGLAGYNEQFF. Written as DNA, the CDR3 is TGTGCCAGCTCGGGACTAGCGGGGTACAATGAGCAGTTCTTC.